Below, 25 T cell receptor beta chains from the same sample are listed, as sequenced in a study of T-cell reconstitution after alpha-beta-depleted transplantation in children. The authors prepared the TCRbeta library with unique molecular identifiers. TCRdb re-called the PCR reads through MiXCR, storing one row per CDR3 protein. Seen here are approximately 980,000 distinct CDR3 sequences, roughly 29% observed once, and the top ten hold about 28%. The sequenced sample was PBMCs, mostly from graft donor cells, obtained 360 days after TCRalphabeta/CD19-depleted stem cell transplant. All receptors derive from a boy in the first two years of life who had a stem cell transplant for SCID, so the T cells may come from the graft donor.

A few counts support this clonotype. The CDR3 DNA reads TGTGCCAGCAGCTTGGGGGTTATCACAGATACGCAGTATTTT. Translating it yields CASSLGVITDTQYF. The chain has TRBV7-2 and TRBJ2-3; the D gene could be TRBD1 or TRBD2 (5 bases each). The CDR3 contains 14 residues. Trimming stripped 3 bases from V and 2 bases from J, with 9 bases between. The germline CDR1 and CDR2 sequences are SGHTA and FQGNSA.

This clonotype was picked up a small number of times. This chain uses TRBV30 with TRBJ1-2; TRBD1 matches at 9 bases. The germline CDR1 and CDR2 sequences are GTSNPN and SVGIG (reference sequence). The CDR3 contains 18 residues. J lost 6 bases, V lost 4 bases, and 21 bases had no gene match. This chain's CDR3 is CAWTRTNARDRDGDGYTF. The CDR3 nucleotides are TGTGCCTGGACTAGAACCAACGCCCGGGACAGGGACGGGGATGGCTACACCTTC. Filled out from reference TRBV30 and TRBJ1-2, the complete variable domain reads SQTIHQWPATLVQPVGSPLSLECTVEGTSNPNLYWYRQAAGRGLQLLFYSVGIGQISSEVPQNLSASRPQDRQFILSSKKLLLSDSGFYLCAWTRTNARDRDGDGYTFGSGTRLTVV.

This clonotype occurred a few times. The V gene is TRBV20-1, the J gene TRBJ2-3, with TRBD2 identical over 8 bases. This CDR3 has 13 residues. Trimming took 7 bases from V and 0 from J; bases not matched to a gene: 3. Germline V CDR1 and CDR2: DFQATT, SNEGSKA (reference sequence). The CDR3 DNA follows: TGCAGTGGACTAGCGAGGAGCACAGATACGCAGTATTTT. As protein: CSGLARSTDTQYF.

The genes are TRBV19 and TRBJ2-5; 15 bases match TRBD2. This CDR3 comprises 17 residues. Losses at the gene ends were 5 bases for V and 4 bases for J; bases not matched to a gene: 8. From germline, CDR1 is LNHDA and CDR2 SQIVND (reference sequence). The CDR3: CASSPRTSGGAGETQYF. The CDR3 DNA sequence: TGTGCCAGTAGTCCCCGGACTAGCGGGGGGGCCGGAGAGACCCAGTACTTC.

This clonotype came up a few times. The V call is TRBV11-2, the J call TRBJ1-1, with 7 bases aligning to TRBD1. Trimming cost V 2 bases and J 5 bases; bases outside gene matches: 20. The germline V gene encodes CDR1 SGHAT and CDR2 FQNNGV. The CDR3 covers 19 residues. The CDR3 sequence is CASSLLAPRGLRARTEAFF. CDR3 DNA: TGTGCCAGCAGCTTACTAGCGCCGAGGGGGCTTAGGGCTCGGACTGAAGCTTTCTTT. Together with reference TRBV11-2 and TRBJ1-1, the CDR3 gives the full variable domain: EAGVAQSPRYKIIEKRQSVAFWCNPISGHATLYWYQQILGQGPKLLIQFQNNGVVDDSQLPKDRFSAERLKGVDSTLKIQPAKLEDSAVYLCASSLLAPRGLRARTEAFFGQGTRLTVV.

The J gene is TRBJ2-7, the V gene TRBV7-2; TRBD1 is a possible D gene (5 bases). Trimming removed 4 bases from V and 3 bases from J, with 10 bases in between. This CDR3 has 13 residues. Germline V gene data show CDR1 as SGHTA and CDR2 as FQGNSA. CDR3 sequence reads: CASSSERGYEQYF. DNA of the CDR3: TGTGCCAGCAGCTCCGAAAGGGGCTACGAGCAGTACTTC.

The chain is built from TRBV7-2 and TRBJ2-1; D uncertain. V was pared by 5 bases and J by 0 bases, with 14 bases between. This CDR3 is 16 amino acids long. The germline V gene has CDR1 SGHTA and CDR2 FQGNSA. CDR3 sequence reads: CASSPILGSSYNEQFF. Written as DNA, the CDR3 is TGTGCCAGCAGCCCAATTCTAGGGTCCTCCTACAATGAGCAGTTCTTC.

This clonotype was recorded a few times. This chain links TRBV7-9 with TRBJ2-3; D remains ambiguous. CDR1 is SEHNR and CDR2 is FQNEAQ in the germline V gene (reference sequence). The length of the CDR3 is 15 residues. Trimming stripped 1 base from V and 5 bases from J, with 13 bases between. The CDR3 here is CASSLVSAVGDTQYF. CDR3 nucleotides: TGTGCCAGCAGCTTAGTATCGGCGGTTGGAGATACGCAGTATTTT.

This chain joins TRBV7-2 and TRBJ2-7, with D perhaps matching TRBD2 (5 bases). The V gene's germline CDR1 is SGHTA and CDR2 FQGNSA. The CDR3 sequence is 14 residues long. V was trimmed by 1 base and J by 6 bases, leaving 13 bases between them. CDR3 nucleotides: TGTGCCAGCAGCTTAGGAGTGGGCGGGCTCGAGCAGTACTTC. This codes for CASSLGVGGLEQYF.

The chain couples TRBV20-1 to TRBJ1-5; weak D call: TRBD1 (5 bases). Germline-derived CDR1 and CDR2 are DFQATT and SNEGSKA (reference sequence). The CDR3 extends over 15 amino acids. The germline V and J ends were trimmed by 1 base and 3 bases, with 13 bases remaining between them. The CDR3 DNA reads as TGCAGTGCTAGAGTTAGGGGATCCGTCAATCAGCCCCAGCATTTT. It is translated as CSARVRGSVNQPQHF.

This chain links TRBV15 with TRBJ1-1; 7 nucleotides align to TRBD1. Germline V gene lookup returns CDR1 LNHNV and CDR2 YYDKDF (reference sequence). CDR3 length: 14 residues. V gave up 3 bases and J gave up 0 bases; unmatched junction bases: 1. Here the CDR3 reads CATSRDRMNTEAFF. As DNA, the CDR3 is TGTGCCACCAGCAGGGACAGGATGAACACTGAAGCTTTCTTT.

This clonotype was counted only a few times. The V call is TRBV5-5, the J call TRBJ1-4, with D possibly being TRBD1 (5 bases). Germline loops: CDR1 SGHKS, CDR2 YYEKEE (reference sequence). V dropped 2 bases and J dropped 5 bases, with 10 bases sitting between them. The CDR3 contains 14 residues. The CDR3 region is CASSFGRANEKLFF. CDR3 DNA: TGTGCCAGCAGCTTCGGCAGGGCCAATGAAAAACTGTTTTTT. Full variable domain (missing parts from reference TRBV5-5 and TRBJ1-4): DAGVTQSPTHLIKTRGQQVTLRCSPISGHKSVSWYQQVLGQGPQFIFQYYEKEERGRGNFPDRFSARQFPNYSSELNVNALLLGDSALYLCASSFGRANEKLFFGSGTQLSVL.

The gene calls are TRBV9 and TRBJ2-7, with 12 bases fitting TRBD2. The CDR3 sequence is 16 residues long. Looked up from germline, CDR1 is SGDLS and CDR2 is YYNGEE. V was pared by 0 bases and J by 2 bases, with 3 bases of the junction left unmatched. CDR3 region: CASSVGTSGTTYEQYF. CDR3 bases: TGTGCCAGCAGCGTAGGGACTAGCGGGACCACCTACGAGCAGTACTTC.

This chain links TRBV6-5 with TRBJ1-3, with unresolved D. The CDR3 consists of 16 residues. Germline V gene lookup returns CDR1 MNHEY and CDR2 SVGAGI. Trimming shortened V by 4 bases and J by 4 bases, and 17 bases separated the two germline ends. In DNA form, the CDR3 reads TGTGCCAGCAGTTTAACCCTTAGGGTCACAGGAAACACCATATATTTT. Its translation is CASSLTLRVTGNTIYF.

The sample holds a few counts of this clonotype. This chain connects TRBV6-5 to TRBJ2-7; the D gene could be TRBD1 or TRBD2 (5 bases each). The CDR3 sequence is 17 residues long. Trimming shortened V by 2 bases and J by 7 bases, and 24 bases separated the two germline ends. Looked up from germline, CDR1 is MNHEY and CDR2 is SVGAGI. The CDR3 reads CASSYPASGTFAGEQYF. As DNA, the CDR3 is TGTGCCAGCAGTTACCCAGCCTCGGGGACCTTTGCGGGTGAGCAGTACTTC.

The sample holds a few counts of this clonotype. The V and J genes are TRBV12-3 or TRBV12-4 and TRBJ2-5, with a tentative D call TRBD2 (6 bases). This CDR3 has 15 amino acids. The germline V and J ends were trimmed by 2 bases and 4 bases, with 14 bases remaining between them. This CDR3 reads CASSLRRGEGETQYF. CDR3 bases: TGTGCCAGCAGTTTAAGGCGGGGAGAGGGAGAGACCCAGTACTTC.

CDR3 nucleotide sequence: TGTGCCAGCTCACCTACGCTCTCCGGGAAACAAGAGACCCAGTACTTC. Amino acid sequence: CASSPTLSGKQETQYF. The rearrangement links TRBV18 to TRBJ2-5, with a weak D call TRBD2 (5 bases). Germline lookup yields CDR1 KGHSH and CDR2 LQKENI. CDR3 length: 16 residues. V dropped 3 bases and J dropped 2 bases, with 16 bases sitting between them.

This clonotype was found once. The V and J genes are TRBV6-2 or TRBV6-3 and TRBJ1-5; D is possibly TRBD1 (5 bases). This CDR3 region has 14 residues. In germline, CDR1 is MNHEY, CDR2 SVGEGT. Trimming cost V 2 bases and J 4 bases, with 9 bases left between them. The CDR3 region has the DNA TGTGCCAGCAGTTACCAGGGACGAAATCAGCCCCAGCATTTT. It is translated as CASSYQGRNQPQHF.

This clonotype showed up just a few times. This rearrangement joins TRBV4-1 to TRBJ2-2; D possibly corresponds to TRBD1 (7 bases). With 6 bases removed from V and 4 bases from J, the gap between germline ends came to 15 bases. There are 15 residues in the CDR3. The germline gives CDR1 MGHRA, CDR2 YSYEKL. The CDR3 loop is CASRTRQGGTGELFF. The DNA for the CDR3 is TGCGCCAGCAGGACGCGACAGGGAGGCACCGGGGAGCTGTTTTTT.

The rearrangement joins TRBV29-1 to TRBJ2-5; 8 bases align to TRBD1. The V and J ends lost 6 bases and 2 bases, in that order; junction bases with no gene match: 8. Germline V gene lookup returns CDR1 SQVTM and CDR2 ANQGSEA. The CDR3 runs to 14 residues. For the CDR3, the DNA is TGCAGCGTGCCCAACCGGGACAGGCAAGAGACCCAGTACTTC. Protein sequence: CSVPNRDRQETQYF.

This clonotype was detected only a few times. The chain combines TRBV6-5 with TRBJ1-2, with D possibly being TRBD1 (6 bases). Deletions cut 7 bases from V and 7 bases from J, with 16 bases between. The CDR3 runs to 13 residues. Per germline, CDR1 MNHEY and CDR2 SVGAGI. The CDR3 sequence: CASTQTEGGGYTF. CDR3 DNA sequence: TGTGCCAGCACCCAAACAGAAGGGGGTGGCTACACCTTC.

In this sample, this clonotype turned up once. The rearrangement joins TRBV10-3 to TRBJ1-6, with D possibly matching TRBD1 (5 bases). CDR1 is ENHRY and CDR2 is SYGVKD in the germline V gene. V dropped 10 bases and J dropped 10 bases, with 17 bases sitting between them. The CDR3 runs to 13 residues. Written as DNA, the CDR3 is TGTGCCACCTATGGGGGAGCGACCTCACCCCTCCACTTT. Translating gives CATYGGATSPLHF.

The J gene is TRBJ2-5, the V gene TRBV6-5, with D hard to call. This CDR3 is built from 13 residues. V lost 1 base and J lost 3, with 6 bases in between. Per the germline V gene, CDR1 is MNHEY and CDR2 is SVGAGI. In nucleotides, the CDR3 is TGTGCCAGCAGTTACTGGGCAGAAGAGACCCAGTACTTC. Encoded protein: CASSYWAEETQYF.

This clonotype is a singleton in its sample. This sequence joins TRBV5-1 and TRBJ2-1, with 8 nucleotides matching TRBD2. The CDR3 covers 18 residues. CDR1 and CDR2 (germline): SGHRS, YFSETQ. The V and J ends lost 4 bases and 2 bases, in that order; junction bases with no gene match: 14. The CDR3 region is CASSPGASGYQAYNEQFF. CDR3 bases: TGCGCCAGCAGCCCCGGGGCTAGCGGGTACCAAGCCTACAATGAGCAGTTCTTC.

This clonotype was observed a few times. The V call is TRBV5-1, the J call TRBJ2-3; D is perhaps TRBD2 (5 bases). The V gene's germline CDR1 is SGHRS and CDR2 YFSETQ. The V end lost 6 bases, the J end lost 2 bases, and 13 bases lay between the germline ends. This CDR3 comprises 14 residues. CDR3 protein: CASTPNSDTDTQYF. In nucleotides, the CDR3 is TGCGCCAGCACCCCAAATAGCGACACAGATACGCAGTATTTT.